The sample holds many counts of the clone carrying this T cell receptor beta chain. The junction and the germline gene differ at one end; a read error may be behind it. CDR3 length: 11 residues. CDR1 and CDR2 from the germline V gene are SGHRS and YFSETQ. The data derive from a study of response to subunit inactivated influenza vaccine. TCRdb re-analysed the RT-PCR reads in MiXCR, keeping a single row per CDR3 protein. This sample has a few hundred thousand distinct CDR3 sequences; 9% to 15% occur once, and the top ten carry roughly 7.7%. The J gene is TRBJ2-7, the V gene TRBV5-1; D is unclear. The receptor's source is a man aged 45 to 65 who received an inactivated influenza vaccine. The sample in question was non-naive T cells sorted from PBMCs, obtained about 14 days before vaccination. The CDR3 reads CASSQDYEQYF. The CDR3 DNA is TGTGCCAGCAGTCAAGACTACGAGCAGTACTTC. Together with reference TRBV5-1 and TRBJ2-7, the CDR3 gives the full variable domain: KAGVTQTPRYLIKTRGQQVTLSCSPISGHRSVSWYQQTPGQGLQFLFEYFSETQRNKGNFPGRFSGRQFSNSRSEMNVSTLELGDSALYLCASSQDYEQYFGPGTRLTVT.